These T cell receptor beta chains were read from a single sample in a study of cytomegalovirus exposure and HLA in healthy donors. Here immunoSEQ multiplex PCR was the method, and the copy in TCRdb shows in-frame clones only, minus some. Found here are around 150,000 clones; the top ten clones hold 1.3%. The sequenced sample consisted of PBMCs. The origin of the receptors is a woman aged 55-69 years in good health and CMV-seronegative. Each CDR3 is given with its conserved first and last residue. D genes are given only for firm matches.

CDR3: CASSPTNRGNYGYTF; DNA: TGTGCCAGCAGCCCGACGAACAGGGGTAACTATGGCTACACCTTC; J: TRBJ1-2; D: TRBD1; V: TRBV4-2
CDR3: CASHDRTGGRYTEAFF; DNA: TGTGCCAGCCATGACAGGACAGGGGGTAGGTACACTGAAGCTTTCTTT; J: TRBJ1-1; D: TRBD1; V: TRBV18
CDR3: CASSQGATEAFF; DNA: TGTGCCAGCAGCCAGGGGGCTACTGAAGCTTTCTTT; J: TRBJ1-1; D: TRBD1; V: TRBV7-9
CDR3: CASSQKGQGLYEQYF; DNA: TGCGCCAGCAGCCAAAAAGGGCAGGGACTTTACGAGCAGTACTTC; J: TRBJ2-7; D: -; V: TRBV4-3
CDR3: CASSEGTLRGTGELFF; DNA: TGTGCCAGCAGTGAAGGGACCCTCAGAGGGACCGGGGAGCTGTTTTTT; J: TRBJ2-2; D: -; V: TRBV2
CDR3: CASSVGSGGTEAFF; DNA: TGTGCCAGCAGCGTGGGGTCGGGAGGGACTGAAGCTTTCTTT; J: TRBJ1-1; D: -; V: TRBV5-4
CDR3: CASSATGLDTQYF; DNA: TGTGCCAGCAGCGCGACAGGGTTAGATACGCAGTATTTT; J: TRBJ2-3; D: TRBD1; V: TRBV9
CDR3: CASSLAGPYNEQFF; DNA: TGTGCCAGCAGTCTGGCAGGGCCCTACAATGAGCAGTTCTTC; J: TRBJ2-1; D: -; V: TRBV27
CDR3: CASRRTLKETQYF; DNA: TGTGCCAGCAGACGGACTTTAAAGGAGACCCAGTACTTC; J: TRBJ2-5; D: -; V: TRBV6-5
CDR3: CASSLDGYRGKETQYF; DNA: TGTGCCAGCAGCTTAGATGGGTACAGGGGGAAAGAGACCCAGTACTTC; J: TRBJ2-5; D: TRBD1; V: TRBV11-2
CDR3: CASSEQGRRSQFF; DNA: TGTGCCAGCAGCGAGCAGGGGAGACGGTCGCAGTTCTTC; J: TRBJ2-1; D: -; V: TRBV6-1
CDR3: CASSFRGDSEETQYF; DNA: TGTGCCAGCAGTTTTAGGGGGGACAGCGAAGAGACCCAGTACTTC; J: TRBJ2-5; D: -; V: TRBV28
CDR3: CASSFSMGGYEQYF; DNA: TGTGCCAGCAGCTTCTCCATGGGGGGCTACGAGCAGTACTTC; J: TRBJ2-7; D: -; V: TRBV7-9
CDR3: CASNPQTGGEETQYF; DNA: TGCGCCAGCAACCCTCAGACAGGGGGGGAAGAGACCCAGTACTTC; J: TRBJ2-5; D: TRBD1; V: TRBV5-1
CDR3: CAANPGQTYEQYF; DNA: TGTGCCGCTAACCCGGGACAGACCTACGAGCAGTACTTC; J: TRBJ2-7; D: TRBD1; V: TRBV28
CDR3: CASSLLQGFTDTQYF; DNA: TGTGCCAGCAGCTTACTGCAGGGTTTCACAGATACGCAGTATTTT; J: TRBJ2-3; D: -; V: TRBV11-1
CDR3: CASTTTRDSQETQYF; DNA: TGTGCCAGCACCACAACCCGGGACAGCCAAGAGACCCAGTACTTC; J: TRBJ2-5; D: TRBD1; V: TRBV6-5
CDR3: CASSISGEQPQHF; DNA: TGTGCCAGTAGTATAAGCGGGGAACAGCCCCAGCATTTT; J: TRBJ1-5; D: -; V: TRBV19
CDR3: CASSPLKETQYF; DNA: TGTGCCAGCAGCCCCCTTAAAGAGACCCAGTACTTC; J: TRBJ2-5; D: -; V: TRBV6-6
CDR3: CASSGGDPNPGNEKLFF; DNA: TGTGCCAGCAGCGGGGGGGACCCAAACCCAGGGAATGAAAAACTGTTTTTT; J: TRBJ1-4; D: -; V: TRBV7-8
CDR3: CASSYFGGDAFF; DNA: TGTGCCAGCAGTTACTTCGGGGGGGACGCTTTCTTT; J: TRBJ1-1; D: -; V: TRBV6-6
CDR3: CASSKGQGPYEQYF; DNA: TGCGCCAGCAGCAAGGGACAGGGACCCTACGAGCAGTACTTC; J: TRBJ2-7; D: TRBD1; V: TRBV5-1
CDR3: CASTTPRAERSSGANVLTF; DNA: TGTGCCAGCACCACTCCGAGGGCAGAACGGAGCTCTGGGGCCAACGTCCTGACTTTC; J: TRBJ2-6; D: -; V: TRBV9
CDR3: CASSLGQGWDTEAFF; DNA: TGCGCCAGCAGCTTGGGACAGGGATGGGATACTGAAGCTTTCTTT; J: TRBJ1-1; D: TRBD1; V: TRBV5-1
CDR3: CASSKSGGTEAFF; DNA: TGTGCCAGCAGCAAAAGCGGGGGCACTGAAGCTTTCTTT; J: TRBJ1-1; D: -; V: TRBV21-1
CDR3: CASSPWQGVTGELFF; DNA: TGTGCCAGCAGCCCGTGGCAGGGGGTAACCGGGGAGCTGTTTTTT; J: TRBJ2-2; D: TRBD1; V: TRBV4-2
CDR3: CAISGQGYEQYF; DNA: TGTGCCATCAGTGGACAGGGTTACGAGCAGTACTTC; J: TRBJ2-7; D: TRBD1; V: TRBV10-3
CDR3: CASSQDGAGVADTQYF; DNA: TGTGCCAGCAGCCAAGATGGAGCGGGGGTGGCAGATACGCAGTATTTT; J: TRBJ2-3; D: TRBD2; V: TRBV4-2
CDR3: CASSLQGLPQQGYTF; DNA: TGTGCCAGTAGTCTCCAGGGGCTCCCCCAACAAGGCTACACCTTC; J: TRBJ1-2; D: -; V: TRBV19
CDR3: CASGRNTVEQYF; DNA: TGTGCCAGCGGGCGCAACACCGTCGAGCAGTACTTC; J: TRBJ2-7; D: -; V: TRBV2
CDR3: CASSLDIAVNEQFF; DNA: TGTGCCAGCAGCTTGGACATTGCTGTGAATGAGCAGTTCTTC; J: TRBJ2-1; D: -; V: TRBV5-4
CDR3: CASSHGQASFSNVLTF; DNA: TGTGCCAGCAGTCACGGACAGGCCAGCTTTAGCAACGTCCTGACTTTC; J: TRBJ2-6; D: TRBD1; V: TRBV6-6
CDR3: CASSLVGVQQPQHF; DNA: TGTGCCAGCAGCTTAGTAGGGGTTCAACAGCCCCAGCATTTT; J: TRBJ1-5; D: -; V: TRBV5-6
CDR3: CASSPWTGTNYGYTF; DNA: TGCGCCAGCAGCCCTTGGACAGGGACTAACTATGGCTACACCTTC; J: TRBJ1-2; D: TRBD1; V: TRBV5-1
CDR3: CASSAQKGVGGNEQFF; DNA: TGTGCCAGCAGCGCCCAGAAGGGGGTTGGGGGCAATGAGCAGTTCTTC; J: TRBJ2-1; D: -; V: TRBV5-4
CDR3: CASSHQISGNTIYF; DNA: TGCGCCAGCAGCCATCAGATCTCTGGAAACACCATATATTTT; J: TRBJ1-3; D: -; V: TRBV4-1
CDR3: CASSFGTGYAYGYTF; DNA: TGTGCCAGCAGCTTTGGGACAGGGTACGCCTATGGCTACACCTTC; J: TRBJ1-2; D: TRBD1; V: TRBV7-9
CDR3: CASSESRGTSDYEQYF; DNA: TGCGCCAGCAGTGAGTCAAGAGGGACTAGCGATTACGAGCAGTACTTC; J: TRBJ2-7; D: TRBD2; V: TRBV10-1
CDR3: CASSQSMIRALNTKAFF; DNA: TGCGCCAGCAGCCAAAGTATGATCAGGGCCCTGAACACTAAAGCTTTCTTT; J: TRBJ1-1; D: -; V: TRBV4-1
CDR3: CAWSVWTSGRTNEQFF; DNA: TGTGCCTGGAGTGTGTGGACTAGCGGGAGAACAAATGAGCAGTTCTTC; J: TRBJ2-1; D: TRBD2; V: TRBV30
CDR3: CASSPASQWLLEKLFF; DNA: TGTGCCAGCAGTCCCGCATCCCAGTGGCTGCTTGAAAAACTGTTTTTT; J: TRBJ1-4; D: -; V: TRBV27
CDR3: CASRGRSNTGELFF; DNA: TGTGCCAGCAGGGGCCGTTCGAACACCGGGGAGCTGTTTTTT; J: TRBJ2-2; D: -; V: TRBV2
CDR3: CASSLGQDGNEQYF; DNA: TGTGCCAGCAGCTTAGGTCAGGACGGGAACGAGCAGTACTTC; J: TRBJ2-7; D: -; V: TRBV7-6
CDR3: CAWSPVDNEQFF; DNA: TGTGCCTGGAGTCCAGTGGACAATGAGCAGTTCTTC; J: TRBJ2-1; D: -; V: TRBV30
CDR3: CASSSPGDYQPQHF; DNA: TGTGCCAGCAGTTCCCCGGGGGATTATCAGCCCCAGCATTTT; J: TRBJ1-5; D: -; V: TRBV28
CDR3: CASSEYYEQYF; DNA: TGTGCCAGCAGCGAATATTACGAGCAGTACTTC; J: TRBJ2-7; D: -; V: TRBV2